The 14 T cell receptor beta chains below were found in one sample sequenced in a study of cytomegalovirus exposure and HLA in healthy donors. PCR employed 60 Vbeta and 13 Jbeta primers. Sequencing used immunoSEQ multiplex PCR; TCRdb keeps in-frame clones, though not all of them. The sample shows about 120,000 clones, about 74% of them seen only once. Sequenced material: PBMCs. The receptors originated from a female donor in good health and CMV-seronegative.

The chain recombines TRBV2 with TRBJ2-5; 7 bases agree with TRBD2. Germline trimming cut 4 bases from V and 2 bases from J; bases unmatched to any gene: 7. Per the germline V gene, CDR1 is SNHLY and CDR2 is FYNNEI. The CDR3 is 15 amino acids. CDR3 protein: CASSVIPGLQETQYF. The CDR3 DNA reads as TGTGCCAGCAGTGTCATTCCGGGACTACAAGAGACCCAGTACTTC.

The chain uses TRBV7-8 and TRBJ1-1, with a possible D match to TRBD1 (6 bases). Germline CDR1 and CDR2: SGHVS and FQNEAQ. Trimming stripped 4 bases from V and 4 bases from J, with 22 bases between. The CDR3 contains 17 residues. As DNA, the CDR3 is TGTGCCAGCAGCTCCCAACGCATCGACAGGCTAGTCACTGAAGCTTTCTTT. Translation gives CASSSQRIDRLVTEAFF.

DNA of the CDR3: TGTGCCAGCTCACCAGCTAGTCTAGTGCGCACAGATACGCAGTATTTT. It is translated as CASSPASLVRTDTQYF. The rearrangement joins TRBV18 to TRBJ2-3, with D unresolved. Germline CDR1 is KGHSH and CDR2 is LQKENI. Deletions cut 2 bases from V and 1 base from J, with 13 bases between. The CDR3 is made up of 16 amino acids. The whole variable domain, remainder taken from reference TRBV18 and TRBJ2-3, is NAGVMQNPRHLVRRRGQEARLRCSPMKGHSHVYWYRQLPEEGLKFMVYLQKENIIDESGMPKERFSAEFPKEGPSILRIQQVVRGDSAAYFCASSPASLVRTDTQYFGPGTRLTVL.

The gene calls are TRBV25-1 and TRBJ2-1; 13 bases map to TRBD2. The CDR3 is 16 residues long. Unmatched junction bases numbered 6, after V lost 6 bases and J lost 4 bases. Germline values: CDR1 MGHDK, CDR2 SYGVNS. The CDR3 loop reads CASRVGTSGIYNEQFF. CDR3 DNA sequence: TGTGCCAGCAGAGTCGGGACTAGCGGGATATACAATGAGCAGTTCTTC. The full variable domain, completed using reference TRBV25-1 and TRBJ2-1, is EADIYQTPRYLVIGTGKKITLECSQTMGHDKMYWYQQDPGMELHLIHYSYGVNSTEKGDLSSESTVSRIRTEHFPLTLESARPSHTSQYLCASRVGTSGIYNEQFFGPGTRLTVL.

The chain couples TRBV2 to TRBJ1-2, with D maybe TRBD1 (6 bases). V lost 3 bases and J 4 bases, leaving 6 bases between the germline ends. The CDR3 loop spans 12 amino acids. CDR1 is SNHLY and CDR2 is FYNNEI in the germline V gene. In DNA form, the CDR3 reads TGTGCCAGCAGTGAGACAGGCTATGGCTACACCTTC. This codes for CASSETGYGYTF.

The rearrangement links TRBV29-1 to TRBJ2-3; 10 nucleotides align to TRBD1. Germline CDR1 reads SQVTM; CDR2 reads ANQGSEA. The length of the CDR3 is 13 residues. With V trimmed by 6 bases and J by 4 bases, 4 bases remained unmatched. The CDR3 region is CSVDRGQPDTQYF. The CDR3 DNA reads as TGCAGCGTCGACAGGGGGCAGCCAGATACGCAGTATTTT.

This chain uses TRBV18 with TRBJ2-5; 9 bases are shared with TRBD1. Germline trimming cut 3 bases from V and 5 bases from J; bases unmatched to any gene: 7. Looked up from germline, CDR1 is KGHSH and CDR2 is LQKENI. The length of the CDR3 is 15 residues. The CDR3 sequence is CASSPRQGGTETQYF. The CDR3 DNA follows: TGTGCCAGCTCACCGCGACAGGGGGGAACGGAGACCCAGTACTTC.

The V and J genes are TRBV7-2 and TRBJ1-6; D unresolved. Germline V gene lookup returns CDR1 SGHTA and CDR2 FQGNSA. This CDR3 is 16 amino acids long. V lost 5 bases to trimming and J lost 4 bases, with 15 bases between them. Here the CDR3 reads CASSVTELAYNSPLHF. CDR3 nucleotide sequence: TGTGCCAGCAGCGTCACAGAGCTTGCGTATAATTCACCCCTCCACTTT.

The rearrangement uses TRBV7-9 and TRBJ1-1, with 8 bases fitting TRBD1. CDR1 is SEHNR, CDR2 FQNEAQ, per germline (reference sequence). Trimming at V came to 2 bases and at J to 1 base, leaving 6 bases not matched to a gene. The CDR3 has 16 residues. CDR3 coding DNA: TGTGCCAGCAGCTTAAAGAGGACAGGGCGGAACACTGAAGCTTTCTTT. Its translation: CASSLKRTGRNTEAFF.

The genes are TRBV19 and TRBJ1-4, with TRBD1 as a possible D gene (6 bases). V gave up 8 bases and J gave up 8 bases, with 12 bases separating them. The length of the CDR3 is 12 residues. Germline CDR1 and CDR2: LNHDA and SQIVND (reference sequence). The DNA for the CDR3 is TGTGCCAGTTCCAGGGGAGAAGAAAAACTGTTTTTT. This codes for CASSRGEEKLFF.

The rearrangement joins TRBV28 to TRBJ1-3; D call uncertain. Trimming cost V 2 bases and J 4 bases, with 9 bases left between them. Per the germline V gene, CDR1 is MDHEN and CDR2 is SYDVKM. The CDR3 spans 14 residues. CDR3 loop: CASSLLGGGNTIYF. The CDR3 DNA follows: TGTGCCAGCAGTTTACTGGGAGGGGGAAACACCATATATTTT.

The chain carries TRBV11-2 and TRBJ1-4; a possible D gene is TRBD1 (5 bases). This CDR3 spans 15 amino acids. V was cut by 2 bases and J by 4 bases, with 11 bases left in between. Germline CDR1 is SGHAT and CDR2 is FQNNGV. The CDR3 loop reads CASSLSGAINEKLFF. In DNA form, the CDR3 reads TGTGCCAGCAGCTTAAGTGGGGCTATTAATGAAAAACTGTTTTTT.

The chain couples TRBV19 to TRBJ2-7; D possibly corresponds to TRBD1 (5 bases). Between the trimmed V and J ends, which lost 7 bases and 6 bases, there was a span of 7 bases. The CDR3 is made up of 10 amino acids. Germline V CDR1 and CDR2: LNHDA, SQIVND (reference sequence). The CDR3 bases are TGTGCCAGTACCGACAGCGAGCAGTACTTC. It encodes CASTDSEQYF.

The J gene is TRBJ2-2, the V gene TRBV28, with TRBD1 matching 10 bases. This CDR3 comprises 15 residues. The V segment lost 8 bases and the J segment 5 bases; nucleotides outside the gene matches: 8. Per germline, CDR1 MDHEN and CDR2 SYDVKM. CDR3 in DNA: TGTGCCAGCCGGTCCTCGGGACAGGGGACCGGGGAGCTGTTTTTT. This codes for CASRSSGQGTGELFF.